The 18 T cell receptor beta chains listed next were all sequenced from one sample in a study of blood T cells in healthy people across ages (dated by TCRdb to 2013 to 2016). Library preparation was by 5' RACE. The sequencing machine was an Illumina HiSeq 2500. The second PCR ran for about 7 to 11 cycles and used a J-beta primer mix along with a sample-barcoded 5' primer. In TCRdb, the public reads were trimmed at Q25 with fastp and aligned with MiXCR, with productive beta chains retained. Duplicate CDR3 protein sequences are folded into a single record with the most common DNA and genes. The sample table records 1,300,000 or so distinct CDR3 sequences; approximately 60% of these occur just once. The top ten clones comprise over 5% of the sample. Sample: blood. Receptors originate from a man younger than 30 in good health.

V and J are TRBV7-3 and TRBJ2-6; D is uncertain. The V gene lost 2 bases and the J gene lost 0 bases, with 5 bases spanning the gap. Germline V gene data show CDR1 as SGHTA and CDR2 as FQGTGA. CDR3 length equals 15 residues. CDR3 nucleotides: TGTGCCAGCAGCTTACCGGTCTCTGGGGCCAACGTCCTGACTTTC. Protein: CASSLPVSGANVLTF.

V and J are TRBV6-1 and TRBJ1-2, with a weak D call TRBD1 (5 bases). CDR1 and CDR2 (germline): MNHNS, SASEGT. This CDR3 region has 14 residues. The V end lost 7 bases, the J end lost 6 bases, and 18 bases lay between the germline ends. The CDR3 nucleotides read TGTGCCAGCAAGCAAGCCGGGACTGTGGATGGCTACACCTTC. It encodes CASKQAGTVDGYTF.

The chain employs TRBV5-1 and TRBJ2-1, with 10 positions matching TRBD2. CDR3 length: 19 residues. J gave up 3 bases and V 0 bases, and 12 bases lay outside the gene matches. Germline CDR1 reads SGHRS; CDR2 reads YFSETQ. The DNA of the CDR3 is TGCGCCAGCAGCTTGGCCTCTTTGGGTACTAGCGGGAACTACAATGAGCAGTTCTTC. Its protein is CASSLASLGTSGNYNEQFF.

The rearrangement links TRBV12-3 or TRBV12-4 to TRBJ1-5; D uncertain. The CDR3 sequence is 14 residues long. V was trimmed by 3 bases and J by 3 bases, leaving 9 bases between them. CDR3 region: CASSLNSPNQPQHF. The CDR3 DNA follows: TGTGCCAGCAGTTTGAACAGCCCCAATCAGCCCCAGCATTTT.

This chain uses TRBV12-3 or TRBV12-4 with TRBJ2-5, with D hard to call. The V end lost 4 bases, the J end lost 4 bases, and 16 bases lay between the germline ends. This CDR3 region has 15 residues. The CDR3 loop is CASSYAETRGETQYF. In DNA form, the CDR3 reads TGTGCCAGCAGTTATGCGGAAACCCGAGGAGAGACCCAGTACTTC.

The V gene is TRBV12-3 or TRBV12-4, the J gene TRBJ2-3, with 7 bases that match TRBD2. The trim removed 4 bases at V and 0 bases at J, leaving 13 bases unmatched. The CDR3 extends over 18 amino acids. CDR3 loop: CASSSPGRAGTSTDTQYF. In DNA form, the CDR3 reads TGTGCCAGCAGTTCCCCAGGAAGAGCGGGGACTAGCACAGATACGCAGTATTTT.

Concerning this clonotype: An end of the junction differs from the germline gene, which may be a read error. The chain joins TRBV20-1 to TRBJ1-2, with TRBD1 matching 7 bases. The CDR3 consists of 15 residues. Germline CDR1 DFQATT, CDR2 SNEGSKA (reference sequence). CDR3 sequence: CGARGPRDRPYGYTF. The CDR3 DNA sequence: TGCGGTGCTAGAGGCCCAAGGGACAGACCCTATGGCTACACCTTC.

The rearrangement links TRBV3-1 to TRBJ2-5, with D maybe TRBD1 (5 bases). The DNA end favors TRBJ2-7, so the J call may be wrong. The CDR3 has 12 residues. The germline CDR1 and CDR2 sequences are LGHDT and YNNKEL (reference sequence). Here the CDR3 reads CASSQFTGEQYF. Written as DNA, the CDR3 is TGTGCCAGCAGCCAATTCACAGGCGAGCAGTACTTC.

This sequence joins TRBV12-3 or TRBV12-4 and TRBJ2-2; weak D call: TRBD1 (6 bases). This CDR3 has 14 residues. The V gene lost 7 bases and the J gene lost 3 bases, with 12 bases spanning the gap. For the CDR3, the DNA is TGTGCCAGCAACCGACAGGCCTACACCGGGGAGCTGTTTTTT. Amino acid sequence: CASNRQAYTGELFF.

This sequence joins TRBV6-1 and TRBJ2-6; D not resolved. The CDR3 totals 18 residues. Trimming pared 1 base from V and 0 bases from J, leaving 13 bases between. Germline V gene data show CDR1 as MNHNS and CDR2 as SASEGT. CDR3 in DNA: TGTGCCAGCAGTGAAGGATGGGTCCTAGACTCTGGGGCCAACGTCCTGACTTTC. Protein product: CASSEGWVLDSGANVLTF.

This clonotype showed up many times. V gene TRBV2 combines with J gene TRBJ2-3; 7 nucleotides line up with TRBD2. The CDR3 totals 13 residues. CDR1 and CDR2 from the germline V gene are SNHLY and FYNNEI. V lost 6 bases and J lost 2; bases outside the gene matches: 2. The CDR3 loop reads CASSRDYTDTQYF. CDR3 nucleotide sequence: TGTGCCAGCAGCCGGGACTACACAGATACGCAGTATTTT.

The J gene is TRBJ1-1, the V gene TRBV11-2; D might be TRBD1 (5 bases). V was cut by 2 bases and J by 0 bases, with 16 bases left in between. Germline CDR1 and CDR2: SGHAT and FQNNGV. CDR3 length: 17 residues. The CDR3: CASSLWGREEVNTEAFF. The CDR3 DNA sequence: TGTGCCAGCAGCTTATGGGGGAGGGAAGAAGTGAACACTGAAGCTTTCTTT.

The J gene is TRBJ2-5, the V gene TRBV4-2; no firm D call. The ends were cut back, 1 base at V and 5 bases at J, with 8 bases in the middle. The germline V gene encodes CDR1 LGHNA and CDR2 YNFKEQ. The CDR3 extends over 13 amino acids. The CDR3 DNA sequence: TGTGCCAGCAGCCAAGTTGGCCCGGAGACCCAGTACTTC. Amino acids: CASSQVGPETQYF.

This chain connects TRBV5-1 to TRBJ2-7; D remains ambiguous. Trimming left V 3 bases short and J 3 bases short, with 16 bases between. This CDR3 has 15 amino acids. Germline V gene data show CDR1 as SGHRS and CDR2 as YFSETQ. The CDR3 DNA sequence: TGCGCCAGCAGCTCCGCCCTAGGTTTGGACTACGAGCAGTACTTC. Translated, it gives CASSSALGLDYEQYF.

The chain combines TRBV4-3 with TRBJ2-2; perhaps TRBD1 as D (6 bases). V lost 6 bases and J lost 3, with 14 bases in between. Germline assignment: CDR1 LGHNA and CDR2 YSLEER. The length of the CDR3 is 15 residues. CDR3 in amino acids: CASSSGGGYTGELFF. As DNA, the CDR3 is TGCGCCAGCAGTTCTGGGGGCGGCTACACCGGGGAGCTGTTTTTT.

This clonotype has just a few counts. The chain recombines TRBV9 with TRBJ2-1; TRBD2 agrees at 13 bases. With V trimmed by 0 bases and J by 3 bases, 6 bases remained unmatched. Germline-derived CDR1 and CDR2 are SGDLS and YYNGEE. The CDR3 consists of 18 residues. The CDR3 sequence: CASSVGRGTSGVYNEQFF. The DNA for the CDR3 is TGTGCCAGCAGCGTAGGGCGCGGGACTAGCGGGGTCTACAATGAGCAGTTCTTC.

This sequence joins TRBV7-9 and TRBJ2-5; 8 bases line up with TRBD2. The closer fit of TRBJ2-7 to the DNA end suggests the J call may be wrong. The CDR3 covers 16 residues. Germline loops: CDR1 SEHNR, CDR2 FQNEAQ (reference sequence). DNA of the CDR3: TGTGCCAGCATCCCCGGGTATCGTAGCGGGGTCGACGAGCAGTACTTC. It codes for CASIPGYRSGVDEQYF.

To note about this clonotype: Relative to the germline gene, one junction end is altered; a read error may explain this. The chain has TRBV4-1 and TRBJ2-1; the D gene is possibly TRBD1 (6 bases). CDR3 length: 18 residues. Germline-derived CDR1 and CDR2 are MGHRA and YSYEKL. CDR3 loop: CASSEDLYRVRGDNEQFF. Written as DNA, the CDR3 is TGCGCCAGCAGCGAAGACCTTTACAGGGTACGCGGCGACAATGAGCAGTTCTTC.